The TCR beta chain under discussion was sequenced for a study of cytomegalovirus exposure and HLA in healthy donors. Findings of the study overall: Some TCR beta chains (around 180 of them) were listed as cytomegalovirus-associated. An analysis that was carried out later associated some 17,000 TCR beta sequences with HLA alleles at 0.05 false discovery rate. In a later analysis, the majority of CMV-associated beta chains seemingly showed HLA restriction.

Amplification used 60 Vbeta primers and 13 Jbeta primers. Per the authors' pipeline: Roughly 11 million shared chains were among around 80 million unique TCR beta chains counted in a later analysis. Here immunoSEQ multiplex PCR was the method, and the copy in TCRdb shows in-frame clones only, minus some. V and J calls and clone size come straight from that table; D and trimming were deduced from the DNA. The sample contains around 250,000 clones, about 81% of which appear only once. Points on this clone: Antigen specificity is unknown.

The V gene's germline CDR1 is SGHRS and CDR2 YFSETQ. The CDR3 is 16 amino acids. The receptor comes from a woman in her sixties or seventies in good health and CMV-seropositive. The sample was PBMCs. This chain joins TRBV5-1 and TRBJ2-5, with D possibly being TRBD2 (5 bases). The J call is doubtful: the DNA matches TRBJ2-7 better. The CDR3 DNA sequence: TGCGCCAGCAGCTCCTTGAAATGGACTCAAACCTACGAGCAGTACTTC. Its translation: CASSSLKWTQTYEQYF.